This TCR beta chain was sequenced in a study of Ad26.COV2.S vaccination and SARS-CoV-2 variants. The CDR3 covers 12 residues. V dropped 2 bases and J dropped 2 bases, with 7 bases sitting between them. Germline loops: CDR1 GTSNPN, CDR2 SVGIG (reference sequence). Assay: immunoSEQ multiplex PCR; the TCRdb copy retains only in-frame clones and omits some. The table records roughly 140,000 clones, 70% to 90% of them present only once. The sequencing here drew on peripheral blood, taken after recovery from COVID-19. The rearrangement links TRBV30 to TRBJ2-7; D not resolved. The receptor was isolated from a human donor who had recovered from COVID-19. CDR3 DNA: TGTGCCTGGAGTAGCAGAACCTACGAGCAGTACTTC. This translates into CAWSSRTYEQYF.